These 27 T cell receptor beta chains were all obtained from the same sample, sequenced in a study of vaccination and CD4 T cells after COVID-19. The Oncomine TCR Beta short-read assay generated sequence data from the DNA of cultured CD4+ T cells. Once CD4+ T cells had been cultured, genomic DNA was extracted from them. Each CDR3 protein gets one entry after TCRdb re-called the PCR reads with MiXCR. The sample contains 8,500 to 9,500 distinct CDR3 sequences, approximately 34% of which appear only once. For these TCRs, the target antigens are not known. Treatment given: roughly ten-day PBMC culture with coronavirus spike peptide pools or control peptides (ViraFEST assay). Collection of the unexposed donor's CD4+ T cells took place before the COVID-19 pandemic (2011-2018). Material for sequencing was CD4+ T cells from blood, cultured in vitro. All receptors come from a human donor in good health.

This clonotype was seen only a few times. This rearrangement joins TRBV19 to TRBJ2-7; 10 positions agree with TRBD2. In germline, CDR1 is LNHDA, CDR2 SQIVND (reference sequence). V lost 3 bases and J lost 5; bases outside the gene matches: 7. The CDR3 totals 15 residues. The chain's CDR3 is CASSIGGTSVHEQYF. The CDR3 coding sequence is TGTGCCAGTAGTATTGGCGGGACTAGCGTCCACGAGCAGTACTTC.

This clonotype occurred a few times. J is TRBJ2-2 and V is TRBV6-1, with D perhaps matching TRBD1 or TRBD2 (5 bases each). CDR1 is MNHNS, CDR2 SASEGT, per germline. The V gene lost 6 bases and the J gene lost 4 bases, with 27 bases spanning the gap. The CDR3 has 19 amino acids. The CDR3 reads CASRRERGSEGARTGELFF. Written as DNA, the CDR3 is TGTGCCAGCAGGAGAGAACGGGGCAGTGAAGGGGCTCGCACCGGGGAGCTGTTTTTT.

J is TRBJ2-5 and V is TRBV30; weak D call: TRBD2 (5 bases). Trimming removed 0 bases at V and 4 bases at J, with 9 bases between. The CDR3 has 13 residues. Germline loops: CDR1 GTSNPN, CDR2 SVGIG (reference sequence). The CDR3 sequence: CAWSVRAGETQYF. The CDR3 DNA follows: TGTGCCTGGAGTGTACGGGCGGGAGAGACCCAGTACTTC. Full variable domain (outside the CDR3, taken from reference TRBV30 and TRBJ2-5): SQTIHQWPATLVQPVGSPLSLECTVEGTSNPNLYWYRQAAGRGLQLLFYSVGIGQISSEVPQNLSASRPQDRQFILSSKKLLLSDSGFYLCAWSVRAGETQYFGPGTRLLVL.

Only a few counts were recorded for this clonotype. The gene calls are TRBV6-2 or TRBV6-3 and TRBJ2-7, with 9 bases identical to TRBD2. CDR3 length: 16 amino acids. Per the germline V gene, CDR1 is MNHEY and CDR2 is SVGEGT. J lost 5 bases, V lost 10 bases, and 18 bases had no gene match. CDR3 sequence (DNA): TGTGCCACCCTAATGGATGCGGGAGGGCCTTCCGACGAGCAGTACTTC. It encodes CATLMDAGGPSDEQYF.

The chain recombines TRBV30 with TRBJ2-7; TRBD2 matches at 8 bases. The CDR3 has 16 amino acids. V dropped 1 base and J dropped 4; count of bases not matched to a gene: 12. CDR1 and CDR2 from the germline V gene are GTSNPN and SVGIG (reference sequence). CDR3 sequence: CAWSGGRSGRSYEQYF. CDR3 nucleotide sequence: TGTGCCTGGAGTGGCGGGCGGAGCGGGAGATCTTACGAGCAGTACTTC.

The genes are TRBV27 and TRBJ2-7; TRBD2 agrees at 10 bases. Germline CDR1 MNHEY, CDR2 SMNVEV (reference sequence). The CDR3 sequence is 15 residues long. With V trimmed by 8 bases and J by 2 bases, 9 bases remained unmatched. The CDR3 DNA reads TGTGCCAGCGCCGAGCTAGCGGGAGTAGCCTACGAGCAGTACTTC. Translating gives CASAELAGVAYEQYF.

The rearrangement uses TRBV28 and TRBJ1-6; D unclear. The CDR3 length is 16 residues. The V and J ends lost 6 bases and 2 bases respectively, with 14 bases between them. CDR1 MDHEN and CDR2 SYDVKM come from the germline V gene. This CDR3 is CASSNPTLTYNSPLHF. CDR3 in DNA: TGTGCCAGCAGCAACCCGACATTGACCTATAATTCACCCCTCCACTTT.

This clonotype occurred a few times. The chain joins TRBV2 to TRBJ2-3; no reliable D call. Germline V gene data show CDR1 as SNHLY and CDR2 as FYNNEI. This CDR3 is 12 amino acids long. Trimming removed 7 bases at V and 1 base at J, with 6 bases between. CDR3 in amino acids: CASKSGTDTQYF. CDR3 nucleotide sequence: TGTGCCAGCAAGAGTGGCACAGATACGCAGTATTTT.

The chain combines TRBV12-3 or TRBV12-4 with TRBJ1-2, with D perhaps matching TRBD1 (6 bases). Deletions cut 6 bases from V and 0 bases from J, with 11 bases between. This CDR3 region has 14 residues. The CDR3 reads CASRHGQSNYGYTF. The CDR3 DNA follows: TGTGCCAGCAGACACGGACAGTCTAACTATGGCTACACCTTC.

This chain links TRBV30 with TRBJ1-2; D is ambiguous. Trimming took 3 bases from V and 4 from J, leaving 9 bases between them. This CDR3 is 12 amino acids long. CDR1 and CDR2 from the germline V gene are GTSNPN and SVGIG (reference sequence). Written as DNA, the CDR3 is TGTGCCTGGAGAACGGGAAGCTATGGCTACACCTTC. Residues: CAWRTGSYGYTF.

V usage is TRBV11-2 and J usage is TRBJ1-3; 9 nucleotides match TRBD1. Germline V lookup: CDR1 SGHAT, CDR2 FQNNGV. Germline trimming cut 9 bases from V and 4 bases from J; bases unmatched to any gene: 13. CDR3 length: 16 amino acids. The CDR3 loop reads CASLGKGQGTGNTIYF. In DNA form, the CDR3 reads TGTGCCAGTCTCGGCAAGGGACAGGGTACAGGAAACACCATATATTTT.

In this sample, this clonotype turned up once. The chain couples TRBV6-2 or TRBV6-3 to TRBJ2-7; TRBD2 matches at 11 bases. CDR1 MNHEY and CDR2 SVGEGT come from the germline V gene. Trimming removed 7 bases from V and 2 bases from J; junction bases left unmatched: 22. The CDR3 contains 20 residues. CDR3 nucleotides: TGTGCCAGCACCTACCCTTCAGGGACTAGCGGCCCCCTGAACCCCTACGAGCAGTACTTC. Amino acids: CASTYPSGTSGPLNPYEQYF.

This clonotype has more than one count but fewer than ten. This chain connects TRBV7-6 to TRBJ2-7; D is tentatively TRBD1 or TRBD2 (5 bases each). CDR3 length: 13 residues. Germline values: CDR1 SGHVS, CDR2 FNYEAQ. Trimming removed 4 bases from V and 4 bases from J, with 11 bases in between. The CDR3 DNA sequence: TGTGCCAGCAGCTCCCCCGGGACGTACGAGCAGTACTTC. It yields the protein CASSSPGTYEQYF.

This clonotype has a handful of counts. V usage is TRBV30 and J usage is TRBJ2-7; 9 bases are shared with TRBD2. The trim removed 3 bases at V and 2 bases at J, leaving 14 bases unmatched. CDR1 and CDR2 (germline): GTSNPN, SVGIG (reference sequence). The CDR3 length is 17 residues. The CDR3 DNA sequence: TGTGCCTGGAGCCAACCCCCCCGACTAGCGGCAACCTACGAGCAGTACTTC. It specifies CAWSQPPRLAATYEQYF.

This clonotype came up a few times. J is TRBJ2-2 and V is TRBV7-9, with D maybe TRBD1 (6 bases). Trimming stripped 5 bases from V and 7 bases from J, with 17 bases between. Looked up from germline, CDR1 is SEHNR and CDR2 is FQNEAQ (reference sequence). This CDR3 comprises 15 residues. CDR3 bases: TGTGCCAGCAGCGCCTATAGACAGGAGAGCGGGGAGCTGTTTTTT. It translates to CASSAYRQESGELFF.

This clonotype was observed a handful of times. The CDR3 region has the DNA TGTGCCAGCAGTTTACGGACAGGGAGCTCCTATAATTCACCCCTCCACTTT. It yields the protein CASSLRTGSSYNSPLHF. This chain links TRBV27 with TRBJ1-6; 8 bases align to TRBD1. Looked up from germline, CDR1 is MNHEY and CDR2 is SMNVEV (reference sequence). The CDR3 consists of 17 residues. V was clipped by 2 bases and J by 0 bases; unmatched bases: 3.

This chain uses TRBV4-3 with TRBJ2-1; D is unclear. The V end was cut by 0 bases, the J end by 9 bases, with 6 bases between. CDR3 size: 12 residues. The germline CDR1 and CDR2 sequences are LGHNA and YSLEER. The CDR3: CASSQDHGEQFF. The CDR3 nucleotides are TGCGCCAGCAGCCAAGATCACGGTGAGCAGTTCTTC.

The V and J genes are TRBV28 and TRBJ2-5; possible D gene TRBD2, 6 bases. V gave up 6 bases and J gave up 5 bases, with 16 bases separating them. Germline lookup yields CDR1 MDHEN and CDR2 SYDVKM. This CDR3 comprises 14 residues. As DNA, the CDR3 is TGTGCCAGCAGCTTAACCCGGGGGATGGAGACCCAGTACTTC. Translated, it gives CASSLTRGMETQYF.

J is TRBJ2-1 and V is TRBV7-8; 7 bases are shared with TRBD2. The CDR3 runs to 18 residues. V gave up 6 bases and J gave up 3 bases; unmatched junction bases: 17. Germline V gives CDR1 SGHVS, CDR2 FQNEAQ. The CDR3 DNA reads as TGTGCCAGCAGTTTGAAAGCCCGGGGTAGCGGGCTCTACAATGAGCAGTTCTTC. Residues: CASSLKARGSGLYNEQFF.

The chain combines TRBV6-4 with TRBJ2-1, with D perhaps matching TRBD2 (6 bases). The CDR3 totals 16 residues. The germline V gene encodes CDR1 MRHNA and CDR2 SNTAGT. Trimming cost V 4 bases and J 2 bases, with 15 bases left between them. The CDR3 reads CASSVEGLKAYNEQFF. The CDR3, as DNA: TGTGCCAGCAGTGTGGAGGGCCTCAAAGCCTACAATGAGCAGTTCTTC.

As for this clonotype: A read error may explain this, as a much larger clone is one base away. As the CDR3 is not closed by the conserved phenylalanine or tryptophan, this likely results from a read error. J is TRBJ2-5 and V is TRBV6-5; 7 positions agree with TRBD1. Per the germline V gene, CDR1 is MNHEY and CDR2 is SVGAGI. This CDR3 has 14 residues. The J segment lost 2 bases and the V segment lost 4 bases, leaving 4 bases of the junction unmatched. The CDR3 loop reads CASSSTQGQETQYS. In nucleotides, the CDR3 is TGTGCCAGCAGTTCCACACAGGGGCAAGAGACCCAGTACTCC.

The rearrangement joins TRBV20-1 to TRBJ1-1, with D tentatively TRBD1 (6 bases). Germline CDR1 is DFQATT and CDR2 is SNEGSKA (reference sequence). The CDR3 extends over 15 amino acids. V shed 2 bases and J shed 6 bases, with 19 bases lying between them. DNA for the CDR3: TGCAGTGCTAGATCCATGGGGGCGCGAGGCTCTGAAGCTTTCTTT. It codes for CSARSMGARGSEAFF.

This clonotype was seen a handful of times. The V gene is TRBV6-2 or TRBV6-3, the J gene TRBJ2-7; 13 nucleotides line up with TRBD2. The CDR3 spans 13 residues. Germline V gene data show CDR1 as MNHEY and CDR2 as SVGEGT. J gave up 13 bases and V 8 bases, and 11 bases lay outside the gene matches. CDR3 sequence: CASGLGLAGAQYF. The CDR3 nucleotides are TGTGCCAGCGGACTTGGACTAGCGGGAGCACAATACTTC.

The chain recombines TRBV27 with TRBJ1-5; the D gene is possibly TRBD1 (5 bases). Germline V CDR1 and CDR2: MNHEY, SMNVEV (reference sequence). Trimming removed 6 bases from V and 0 bases from J, with 18 bases in between. The CDR3 runs to 17 residues. This chain's CDR3 is CASSRWAGDYSNQPQHF. The CDR3 DNA sequence: TGTGCCAGCAGCAGGTGGGCCGGGGACTATAGCAATCAGCCCCAGCATTTT.

This clonotype was counted a few times. The chain carries TRBV29-1 and TRBJ2-1; TRBD2 aligns across 7 bases. The germline V gene encodes CDR1 SQVTM and CDR2 ANQGSEA. The CDR3 totals 14 residues. V trimming: 2 bases; J trimming: 4 bases; junction bases outside the gene matches: 5. The DNA for the CDR3 is TGCAGCGTTGAACCCCTAGCGGCTTACAATGAGCAGTTCTTC. Translating gives CSVEPLAAYNEQFF.

This clonotype was seen a handful of times. The gene calls are TRBV7-9 and TRBJ2-1; 11 positions match TRBD2. Looked up from germline, CDR1 is SEHNR and CDR2 is FQNEAQ (reference sequence). V lost 5 bases and J lost 8; bases outside the gene matches: 11. The CDR3 runs 16 residues. The CDR3 loop is CASSAGTSGMVDEQFF. The CDR3 nucleotides read TGTGCCAGCAGCGCCGGGACTAGCGGTATGGTGGATGAGCAGTTCTTC.

This clonotype has just a few counts. Here the CDR3 DNA reads TGTGCCAGCAGCAACCGCCGGGTGGTGAGTGAGCAGTTCTTC. It specifies CASSNRRVVSEQFF. The chain carries TRBV7-2 and TRBJ2-1; D unresolved. Per the germline V gene, CDR1 is SGHTA and CDR2 is FQGNSA. CDR3 length: 14 residues. Trimming took 5 bases from V and 9 from J, leaving 17 bases between them.